The TCR beta chain under discussion was sequenced for a study of blood T cell repertoires in COVID-19. On the study more broadly: Donors in the United States, Italy and Spain gave samples during acute or convalescent COVID-19. Sources were T cells, B-cell-depleted T cells, or PBMCs; the material itself was cDNA or gDNA.

Per the study methods: The assay estimated nucleated cells by amplifying reference gene primers. This table comes from immunoSEQ multiplex PCR, and its TCRdb copy is limited to in-frame clones, with some not included. That table gives V, J and clone size, and the DNA gave D and trimming. The table includes over 85,000 clones, about 83% detected once. Per the germline V gene, CDR1 is SGHAT and CDR2 is FQNNGV. Trimming left V 5 bases short and J 12 bases short, with 20 bases between. CDR3 length equals 14 residues. The TCR comes from a human donor in a cohort sampled during active COVID-19. The chain links TRBV11-2 to TRBJ2-1; a possible D gene is TRBD2 (5 bases). The sequencing input was peripheral blood. DNA of the CDR3: TGTGCCAGCAGCCGCCCGGGCCGGAGGTTGGGGCAGTTCTTC. Translating gives CASSRPGRRLGQFF.